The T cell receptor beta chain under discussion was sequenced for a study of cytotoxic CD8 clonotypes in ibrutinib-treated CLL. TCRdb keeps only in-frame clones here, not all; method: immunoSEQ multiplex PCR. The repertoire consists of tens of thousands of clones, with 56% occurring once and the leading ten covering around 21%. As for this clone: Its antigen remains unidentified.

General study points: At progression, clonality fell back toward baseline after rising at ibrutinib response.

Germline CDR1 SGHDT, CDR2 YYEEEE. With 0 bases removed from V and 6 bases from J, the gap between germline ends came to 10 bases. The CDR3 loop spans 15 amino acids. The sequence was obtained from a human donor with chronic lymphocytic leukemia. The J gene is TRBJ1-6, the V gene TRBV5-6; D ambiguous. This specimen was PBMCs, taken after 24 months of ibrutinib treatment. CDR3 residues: CASSLGSPSNSPLHF. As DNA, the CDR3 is TGTGCCAGCAGCTTGGGAAGTCCGTCTAATTCACCCCTCCACTTT. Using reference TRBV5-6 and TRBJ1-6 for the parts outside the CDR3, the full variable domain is DAGVTQSPTHLIKTRGQQVTLRCSPKSGHDTVSWYQQALGQGPQFIFQYYEEEERQRGNFPDRFSGHQFPNYSSELNVNALLLGDSALYLCASSLGSPSNSPLHFGNGTRLTVT.